Listed below are T cell receptor beta chains from one sample, sequenced in a study of blood T cell repertoires in COVID-19. The repertoire was sequenced with immunoSEQ multiplex PCR; TCRdb's copy has only in-frame clones and lacks some. The profile covers hundreds of thousands of clones, with around 82% appearing a single time and about 5.3% taken by the ten largest. The sample consisted of PBMCs or T cells enriched from blood (not recorded which). Receptors were obtained from a woman aged 45-65 years who had been exposed to COVID-19. Both conserved end residues are part of each CDR3. The order of the fields is clone size, V gene, J gene, D gene, CDR3 DNA, CDR3 protein. A D gene is named only where the DNA matches it firmly. Clone size is not always given. Where it is, it says once, few, many or a class for expanded clones.

size: NA
V: TRBV7-2
J: TRBJ1-2
D: NA
DNA: TGTGCCAGCAGCTTGCGGGGGGCGCGAAACGGCTACACCTTC
CDR3: CASSLRGARNGYTF

size: NA
V: TRBV15
J: TRBJ2-7
D: NA
DNA: TGTGCCACCAGCAGGGCTCTGGACAGCTCCTACGAGCAGTACTTC
CDR3: CATSRALDSSYEQYF

size: once
V: TRBV6-2/TRBV6-3
J: TRBJ2-1
D: NA
DNA: TGTGCCAGCAGTGGAACACAGCCGATTACCGTCAATGAGCAGTTCTTC
CDR3: CASSGTQPITVNEQFF

size: NA
V: TRBV10-3
J: TRBJ1-2
D: NA
DNA: TGTGCCATCAGTATACGGCTAGAGGATGGCTACACCTTC
CDR3: CAISIRLEDGYTF

size: NA
V: TRBV6-2/TRBV6-3
J: TRBJ2-7
D: NA
DNA: TGTGCCAGCAGTTACAGGTGGGGCCACCCCTACGAGCAGTACTTC
CDR3: CASSYRWGHPYEQYF

size: NA
V: TRBV28
J: TRBJ2-1
D: TRBD2
DNA: TGTGCCAGCAGTTCTCCCTCTCGACTAGCCGCAAAATACAATGAGCAGTTCTTC
CDR3: CASSSPSRLAAKYNEQFF

size: NA
V: TRBV2
J: TRBJ1-5
D: NA
DNA: TGTGCCAGCAGTGAAAAAGGGGATAGCAATCAGCCCCAGCATTTT
CDR3: CASSEKGDSNQPQHF

size: NA
V: TRBV12-3/TRBV12-4
J: TRBJ1-1
D: NA
DNA: TGTGCCAGCAGTTTTTTTAGTGGCGGGGCTTTCTTT
CDR3: CASSFFSGGAFF

size: NA
V: TRBV25-1
J: TRBJ1-4
D: TRBD1
DNA: TGTGCCAGCACCGAGACAGGGCGGGGAGAAAAACTGTTTTTT
CDR3: CASTETGRGEKLFF

size: NA
V: TRBV28
J: TRBJ1-4
D: NA
DNA: TGTGCCAGCAGTTTTTCAGGGGCGAGGACTAATGAAAAACTGTTTTTT
CDR3: CASSFSGARTNEKLFF

size: NA
V: TRBV3-1/TRBV3-2
J: TRBJ2-5
D: TRBD1
DNA: TGTGCCAGCAGCCAAGTAGGAGGTCAGGGGGCGCGGGAGACCCAGTACTTC
CDR3: CASSQVGGQGARETQYF

size: NA
V: TRBV7-2
J: TRBJ2-3
D: NA
DNA: TGTGCCAGCAGCTTATACAGGGGACTCACAGATACGCAGTATTTT
CDR3: CASSLYRGLTDTQYF

size: NA
V: TRBV6-1
J: TRBJ1-1
D: TRBD1
DNA: TGTGCCAGCAGTGAATACAGGGGGAGGGCTTTCTTT
CDR3: CASSEYRGRAFF

size: NA
V: TRBV28
J: TRBJ1-2
D: TRBD1
DNA: TGTGCCAGCAGTTTATTAGGGCAGGGGGAGATTTATGGCTACACCTTC
CDR3: CASSLLGQGEIYGYTF

size: NA
V: TRBV10-3
J: TRBJ2-3
D: TRBD2
DNA: TGTGCCATCAGTCTAGCGGGGGATACGCAGTATTTT
CDR3: CAISLAGDTQYF

size: once
V: TRBV23-1
J: TRBJ1-5
D: NA
DNA: TGCGCCAGCAAACAAGTCAGGGCTGGAAATCAGCCCCAGCATTTT
CDR3: CASKQVRAGNQPQHF

size: NA
V: TRBV11-2
J: TRBJ1-1
D: NA
DNA: TGTGCCAGCAGAACAGACGGGGGAAATGAAGCTTTCTTT
CDR3: CASRTDGGNEAFF

size: NA
V: TRBV5-4
J: TRBJ2-1
D: TRBD1
DNA: TGTGCCAGCAGCTCAAAACAGGGGGCGCTAAATGAGCAGTTCTTC
CDR3: CASSSKQGALNEQFF

size: once
V: TRBV27
J: TRBJ1-1
D: NA
DNA: TGTGCCAGCAGTTTAAGGGGGACCACTGAAGCTTTCTTT
CDR3: CASSLRGTTEAFF

size: NA
V: TRBV2
J: TRBJ1-1
D: NA
DNA: TGTGCCAGCAGTGATGGTCAGGGATGGAACACTGAAGCTTTCTTT
CDR3: CASSDGQGWNTEAFF

size: NA
V: TRBV3-1/TRBV3-2
J: TRBJ2-3
D: TRBD1
DNA: TGTGCCAGCAGACCTAACAGGGGATGGGGCACAGATACGCAGTATTTT
CDR3: CASRPNRGWGTDTQYF

size: once
V: TRBV29-1
J: TRBJ2-3
D: NA
DNA: TGCAGCGTTGAAAAGCTAAACACAGATACGCAGTATTTT
CDR3: CSVEKLNTDTQYF

size: NA
V: TRBV5-1
J: TRBJ2-1
D: NA
DNA: TGCGCCAGCAGCTACCGGTACCGTAATGAGCAGTTCTTC
CDR3: CASSYRYRNEQFF

size: NA
V: TRBV7-2
J: TRBJ2-3
D: TRBD2
DNA: TGTGCCAGTCGGGCGGGGGATTCAGGAGATACGCAGTATTTT
CDR3: CASRAGDSGDTQYF

size: NA
V: TRBV7-9
J: TRBJ1-6
D: TRBD1
DNA: TGTGCCAGCAGTGAAGACAGGGGGGATTCACCCCTCCACTTT
CDR3: CASSEDRGDSPLHF

size: NA
V: TRBV7-2
J: TRBJ1-3
D: NA
DNA: TGTGCCAGCAGCTTAAACAGGGCGACCGGAAACACCATATATTTT
CDR3: CASSLNRATGNTIYF

size: NA
V: TRBV7-9
J: TRBJ2-3
D: TRBD2
DNA: TGTGCCAGCAGCCTGACTAGCGATACGCAGTATTTT
CDR3: CASSLTSDTQYF

size: NA
V: TRBV11-2
J: TRBJ2-3
D: NA
DNA: TGTGCCAGCAGCTCACACGCGAGGGCAACAGATACGCAGTATTTT
CDR3: CASSSHARATDTQYF

size: NA
V: TRBV2
J: TRBJ2-1
D: TRBD2
DNA: TGTGCCAGCAGGCTAATAGCGGGGGGGCAGGACAATGAGCAGTTCTTC
CDR3: CASRLIAGGQDNEQFF

size: NA
V: TRBV7-2
J: TRBJ1-6
D: TRBD1
DNA: TGTGCCAGCAGCCCCCATACCGGGACAGGGCAATCACCCCTCCACTTT
CDR3: CASSPHTGTGQSPLHF

size: once
V: TRBV19
J: TRBJ1-5
D: NA
DNA: TGTGCCAGTAGTCGAACCCAGGGGTTTAGCAATCAGCCCCAGCATTTT
CDR3: CASSRTQGFSNQPQHF

size: NA
V: TRBV5-1
J: TRBJ2-7
D: TRBD2
DNA: TGCGCCAGCAGCTTACTAGCGGGGGGCGGAGAGCAGTACTTC
CDR3: CASSLLAGGGEQYF

size: once
V: TRBV28
J: TRBJ1-5
D: TRBD1
DNA: TGTGCCAGCATGGAAGGGGGCGGGATGGGAATCAGCCCCCAGCATTTT
CDR3: CASMEGGGMGISPQHF

size: NA
V: TRBV3-1/TRBV3-2
J: TRBJ1-2
D: NA
DNA: TGTGCCAGCAGCCAGCATCTACCCTCAGGAGGTGGCTACACCTTC
CDR3: CASSQHLPSGGGYTF

size: NA
V: TRBV2
J: TRBJ1-2
D: TRBD1
DNA: TGTGCCAGCAGTGAAATACAGGGGGCGAAGGGCTACACCTTC
CDR3: CASSEIQGAKGYTF

size: NA
V: TRBV19
J: TRBJ2-3
D: TRBD2
DNA: TGTGCCAGCGGGACTAGCGTCACAGATACGCAGTATTTT
CDR3: CASGTSVTDTQYF

size: NA
V: TRBV6-5
J: TRBJ2-7
D: NA
DNA: TGTGCCAGCAGCCCAGGGGTTGTACCCTACGAGCAGTACTTC
CDR3: CASSPGVVPYEQYF

size: NA
V: TRBV21-1
J: TRBJ1-2
D: NA
DNA: TGTGCCAGCAGCATCGGGACAGAGACTTTTATTGACTATGGCTACACCTTC
CDR3: CASSIGTETFIDYGYTF

size: NA
V: TRBV7-9
J: TRBJ1-1
D: NA
DNA: TGTGCCAGCAGCTTAGGGGGAGGACCCACTGAAGCTTTCTTT
CDR3: CASSLGGGPTEAFF

size: NA
V: TRBV21-1
J: TRBJ1-5
D: NA
DNA: TGTGCCAGCAGCAAGGGGGGACTAGGTAATCAGCCCCAGCATTTT
CDR3: CASSKGGLGNQPQHF

size: NA
V: TRBV10-3
J: TRBJ1-1
D: NA
DNA: TGTGCCATCAGCGTCAAGGGGTCCAACACTGAAGCTTTCTTT
CDR3: CAISVKGSNTEAFF

size: NA
V: TRBV4-2
J: TRBJ2-3
D: TRBD2
DNA: TGTGCCAGCAGTCAGACTAGCGGGGGGGCGGATACGCAGTATTTT
CDR3: CASSQTSGGADTQYF

size: NA
V: TRBV6-7
J: TRBJ1-5
D: TRBD1
DNA: TGTGCCAGCAGTTACCTCGGGACAGGGGGCGTTTATAGCAATCAGCCCCAGCATTTT
CDR3: CASSYLGTGGVYSNQPQHF

size: NA
V: TRBV5-4
J: TRBJ1-1
D: NA
DNA: TGTGCCAGCAGCTTTACTAAAGCTTTCTTT
CDR3: CASSFTKAFF

size: NA
V: TRBV3-1/TRBV3-2
J: TRBJ2-3
D: NA
DNA: TGTGCCAGCAGCCAATCAGGCGACGTAGATACGCAGTATTTT
CDR3: CASSQSGDVDTQYF

size: NA
V: TRBV12-5
J: TRBJ2-7
D: TRBD1
DNA: TGTGCTAGTGGTTCAGAGACAGGGGAGCAGTACTTC
CDR3: CASGSETGEQYF

size: NA
V: TRBV27
J: TRBJ2-7
D: NA
DNA: TGTGCCAGCAGTTTCGATCCGACTGGCTACGAGCAGTACTTC
CDR3: CASSFDPTGYEQYF

size: NA
V: TRBV9
J: TRBJ1-2
D: TRBD1
DNA: TGTGCCAGCAGCGTAGGGACAGGGGATGGTGGCTACACCTTC
CDR3: CASSVGTGDGGYTF

size: few
V: TRBV19
J: TRBJ2-7
D: TRBD2
DNA: TGTGCCAGTAGTATTGGGAGGGGCCAACTCTACGAGCAGTACTTC
CDR3: CASSIGRGQLYEQYF

size: NA
V: TRBV3-1/TRBV3-2
J: TRBJ2-5
D: TRBD1
DNA: TGTGCCAGCGCACCGGGACAGGGGCGCTTAGAGTACCAAGAGACCCAGTACTTC
CDR3: CASAPGQGRLEYQETQYF

size: NA
V: TRBV5-8
J: TRBJ2-2
D: NA
DNA: TGTGCCAGCAGCTATCCTACCCGAAGCACCGGGGAGCTGTTTTTT
CDR3: CASSYPTRSTGELFF

size: NA
V: TRBV25-1
J: TRBJ1-2
D: TRBD1
DNA: TGTGCCAGCAGTGATCCAACCGGGACAGGGACGACGCCCTACACCTTC
CDR3: CASSDPTGTGTTPYTF

size: NA
V: TRBV25-1
J: TRBJ1-2
D: TRBD1
DNA: TGTGCCAGCAGTGCCCGTTGGGGACAGCCTTTAGGCTACACCTTC
CDR3: CASSARWGQPLGYTF

size: NA
V: TRBV19
J: TRBJ2-1
D: TRBD1
DNA: TGTGCCAGTAGTAACAGACAGGGCGGCGAGCAGTTCTTC
CDR3: CASSNRQGGEQFF

size: NA
V: TRBV11-2
J: TRBJ1-4
D: NA
DNA: TGTGCCAGCAGCTGGGGCCTCAGGCCTACAACTAATGAAAAACTGTTTTTT
CDR3: CASSWGLRPTTNEKLFF

size: NA
V: TRBV10-2
J: TRBJ2-5
D: NA
DNA: TGCGCCAGCAGTAACCTGAGGACCCAGTACTTC
CDR3: CASSNLRTQYF

size: NA
V: TRBV29-1
J: TRBJ1-2
D: NA
DNA: TGCAGCGTTCCCGACAGTCAAGATGGCTACACCTTC
CDR3: CSVPDSQDGYTF